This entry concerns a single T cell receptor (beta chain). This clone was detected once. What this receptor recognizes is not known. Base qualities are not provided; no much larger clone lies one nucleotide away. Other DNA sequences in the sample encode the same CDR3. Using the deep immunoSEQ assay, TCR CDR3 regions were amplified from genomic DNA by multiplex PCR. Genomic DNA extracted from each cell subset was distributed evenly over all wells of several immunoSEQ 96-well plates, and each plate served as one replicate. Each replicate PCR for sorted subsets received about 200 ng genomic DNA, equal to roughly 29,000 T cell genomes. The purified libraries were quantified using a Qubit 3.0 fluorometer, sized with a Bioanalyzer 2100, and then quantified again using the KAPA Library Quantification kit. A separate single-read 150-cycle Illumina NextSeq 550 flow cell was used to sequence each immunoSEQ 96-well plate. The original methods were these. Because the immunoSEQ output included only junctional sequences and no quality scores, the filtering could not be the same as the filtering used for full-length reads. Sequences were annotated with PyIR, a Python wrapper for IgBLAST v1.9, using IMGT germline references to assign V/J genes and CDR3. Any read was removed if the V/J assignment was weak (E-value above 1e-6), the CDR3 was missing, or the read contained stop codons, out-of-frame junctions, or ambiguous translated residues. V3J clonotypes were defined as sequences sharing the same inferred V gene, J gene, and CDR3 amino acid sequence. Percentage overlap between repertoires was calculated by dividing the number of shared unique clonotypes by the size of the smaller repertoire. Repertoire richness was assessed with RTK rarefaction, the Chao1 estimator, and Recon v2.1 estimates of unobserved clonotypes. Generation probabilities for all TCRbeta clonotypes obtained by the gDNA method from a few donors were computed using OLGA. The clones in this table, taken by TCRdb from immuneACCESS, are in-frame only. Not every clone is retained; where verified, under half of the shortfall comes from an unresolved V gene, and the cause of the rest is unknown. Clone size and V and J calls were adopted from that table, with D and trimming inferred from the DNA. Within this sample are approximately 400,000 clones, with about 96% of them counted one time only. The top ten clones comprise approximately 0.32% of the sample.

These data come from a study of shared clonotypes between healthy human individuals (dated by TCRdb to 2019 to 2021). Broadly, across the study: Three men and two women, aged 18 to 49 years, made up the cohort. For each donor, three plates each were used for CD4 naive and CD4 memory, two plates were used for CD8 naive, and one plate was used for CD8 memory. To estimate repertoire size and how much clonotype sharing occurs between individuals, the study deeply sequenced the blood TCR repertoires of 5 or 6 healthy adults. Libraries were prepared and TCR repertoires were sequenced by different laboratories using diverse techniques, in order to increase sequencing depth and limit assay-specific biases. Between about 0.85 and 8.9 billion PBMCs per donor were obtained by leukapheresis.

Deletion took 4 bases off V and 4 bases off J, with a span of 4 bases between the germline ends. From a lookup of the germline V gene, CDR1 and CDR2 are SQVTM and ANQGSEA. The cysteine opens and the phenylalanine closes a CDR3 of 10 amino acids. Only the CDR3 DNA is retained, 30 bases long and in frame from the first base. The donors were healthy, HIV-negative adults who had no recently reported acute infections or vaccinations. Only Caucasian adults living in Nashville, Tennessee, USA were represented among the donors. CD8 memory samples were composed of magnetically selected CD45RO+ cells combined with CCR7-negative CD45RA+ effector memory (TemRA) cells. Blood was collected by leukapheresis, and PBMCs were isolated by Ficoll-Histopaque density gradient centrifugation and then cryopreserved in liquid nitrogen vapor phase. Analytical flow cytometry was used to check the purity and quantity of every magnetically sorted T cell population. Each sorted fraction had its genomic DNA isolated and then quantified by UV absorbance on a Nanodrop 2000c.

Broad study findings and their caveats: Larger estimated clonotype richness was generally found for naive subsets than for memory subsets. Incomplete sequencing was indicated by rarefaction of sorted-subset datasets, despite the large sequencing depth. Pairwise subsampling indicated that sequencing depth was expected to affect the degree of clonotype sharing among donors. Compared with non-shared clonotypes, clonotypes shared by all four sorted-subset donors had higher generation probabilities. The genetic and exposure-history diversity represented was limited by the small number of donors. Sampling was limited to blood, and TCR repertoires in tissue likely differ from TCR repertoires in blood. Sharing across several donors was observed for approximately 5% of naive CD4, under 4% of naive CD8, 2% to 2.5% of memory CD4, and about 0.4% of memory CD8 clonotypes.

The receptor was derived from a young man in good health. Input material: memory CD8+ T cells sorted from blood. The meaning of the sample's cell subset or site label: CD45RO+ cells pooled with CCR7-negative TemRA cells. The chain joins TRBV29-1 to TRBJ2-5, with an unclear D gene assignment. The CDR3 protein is CSVAGETQYF. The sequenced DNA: TGCAGCGTTGCAGGAGAGACCCAGTACTTC.